These T cell receptor beta chains were read from a single sample in a study of blood T cell repertoires in COVID-19. Here immunoSEQ multiplex PCR was the method, and the copy in TCRdb shows in-frame clones only, minus some. Seen here are roughly 300,000 clones, 70% to 90% observed once, and the top ten hold 5.3%. Sequenced: PBMCs or T cells enriched from blood (not recorded which). The receptors come from a woman aged 25 to 45 who had recovered from COVID-19. The CDR3 runs from the conserved cysteine through the conserved F or W. The D gene is left open where the match is weak. Rows give clone size only sometimes, using once, few, many, or a class for an expanded clone.

d_call: NA
j_call: TRBJ2-7
clone_size: once
v_call: TRBV5-4
cdr3_nt: TGTGCCAGCAGCTTGGAAGGGGGGGCGGGCCACGAGCAGTACTTC
cdr3_aa: CASSLEGGAGHEQYF

d_call: TRBD2
j_call: TRBJ2-3
clone_size: once
v_call: TRBV7-2
cdr3_nt: TGTGCCAGCAGCTTAGTTGCTAGCGGGGGTGGAGATACGCAGTATTTT
cdr3_aa: CASSLVASGGGDTQYF

d_call: NA
j_call: TRBJ1-2
clone_size: NA
v_call: TRBV4-1
cdr3_nt: TGCGCCAGCAGCCACCCCGGGGGAGGCTATGGCTACACCTTC
cdr3_aa: CASSHPGGGYGYTF

d_call: TRBD1
j_call: TRBJ2-1
clone_size: NA
v_call: TRBV5-1
cdr3_nt: TGCGCCAGCAGCCTCCTCCCGGGACAGTATGAGCAGTTCTTC
cdr3_aa: CASSLLPGQYEQFF

d_call: TRBD2
j_call: TRBJ2-3
clone_size: once
v_call: TRBV28
cdr3_nt: TGTGCCAGCAGTTTATGGGGTAGCGGGGGACTCACAGATACGCAGTATTTT
cdr3_aa: CASSLWGSGGLTDTQYF

d_call: NA
j_call: TRBJ1-6
clone_size: NA
v_call: TRBV28
cdr3_nt: TGTGCCAGCAGTTTATTCACAGGGAGGGATTCACCCCTCCACTTT
cdr3_aa: CASSLFTGRDSPLHF

d_call: TRBD1
j_call: TRBJ1-5
clone_size: NA
v_call: TRBV5-5
cdr3_nt: TGTGCCAGCGGCCTGACAGGGTTGGAACAGCCCCAGCATTTT
cdr3_aa: CASGLTGLEQPQHF

d_call: TRBD1
j_call: TRBJ1-3
clone_size: NA
v_call: TRBV9
cdr3_nt: TGTGCCAGCAGCGTGGGACAGGCAAGCTCTGGAAACACCATATATTTT
cdr3_aa: CASSVGQASSGNTIYF

d_call: TRBD1
j_call: TRBJ1-2
clone_size: NA
v_call: TRBV5-5
cdr3_nt: TGTGCCAGCAGCGAGGGACAGCTTCGGTATGGCTACACCTTC
cdr3_aa: CASSEGQLRYGYTF

d_call: NA
j_call: TRBJ2-7
clone_size: NA
v_call: TRBV4-3
cdr3_nt: TGCGCCAGCAGCCCGTCGGCCCCCCCCGGGGGAGTAAGTAAGCAGTACTTC
cdr3_aa: CASSPSAPPGGVSKQYF

d_call: TRBD1
j_call: TRBJ1-5
clone_size: NA
v_call: TRBV28
cdr3_nt: TGTGCCAGCAGGGAGACAGGGTTGAGGCAGCCCCAGCATTTT
cdr3_aa: CASRETGLRQPQHF